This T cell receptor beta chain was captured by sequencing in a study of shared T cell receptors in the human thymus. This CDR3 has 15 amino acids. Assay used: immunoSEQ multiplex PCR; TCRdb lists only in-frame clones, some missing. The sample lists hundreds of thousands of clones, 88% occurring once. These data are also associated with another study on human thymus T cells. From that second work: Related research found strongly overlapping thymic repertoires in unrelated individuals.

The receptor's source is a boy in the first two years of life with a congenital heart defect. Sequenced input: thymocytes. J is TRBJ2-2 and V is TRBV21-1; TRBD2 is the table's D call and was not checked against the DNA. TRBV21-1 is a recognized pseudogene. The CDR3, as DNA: TGTGCCAGCAGCTTAGAGGACGGGGGAACCGGGGAGCTGTTTTTT. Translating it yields CASSLEDGGTGELFF.